Following are 5 T cell receptor beta chains from one sample sequenced in a study of blood T cell repertoires in COVID-19. Assay used: immunoSEQ multiplex PCR; TCRdb lists only in-frame clones, some missing. The table lists more than 250,000 clones, nearly 90% of them singletons. Specimen: peripheral blood. The origin of the receptors is a human donor in a cohort sampled during active COVID-19.

This clone has only a few counts. The gene calls are TRBV19 and TRBJ2-1; maybe TRBD2 (6 bases). Trimming stripped 4 bases from V and 6 bases from J, with 19 bases between. The CDR3 extends over 16 amino acids. Germline V gives CDR1 LNHDA, CDR2 SQIVND (reference sequence). The CDR3 region has the DNA TGTGCCAGTAGTACCTTCGGGACTCCTTCGGGCAATGAGCAGTTCTTC. Translation: CASSTFGTPSGNEQFF.

CDR3 loop: CASSRGEGVENYGYTF. CDR3 nucleotide sequence: TGCGCCAGCAGTCGTGGGGAAGGGGTTGAAAACTATGGCTACACCTTC. The chain carries TRBV4-1 and TRBJ1-2, with D perhaps matching TRBD1 (5 bases). From germline, CDR1 is MGHRA and CDR2 YSYEKL. This CDR3 is 16 amino acids long. Trimming took 6 bases from V and 2 from J, leaving 19 bases between them.

The genes are TRBV7-9 and TRBJ1-3; D unresolved. This CDR3 has 16 residues. Per the germline V gene, CDR1 is SEHNR and CDR2 is FQNEAQ (reference sequence). The V and J ends lost 3 bases and 0 bases respectively, with 12 bases between them. CDR3 region: CASSFAYSDSGNTIYF. DNA of the CDR3: TGTGCCAGCAGCTTTGCATATTCAGACTCTGGAAACACCATATATTTT.

The chain uses TRBV7-9 and TRBJ2-7, with 10 bases matching TRBD2. Trimming at V came to 3 bases and at J to 4 bases, leaving 9 bases not matched to a gene. The CDR3 sequence is 16 residues long. Germline V lookup: CDR1 SEHNR, CDR2 FQNEAQ (reference sequence). The CDR3 protein is CASSLPRASGRYEQYF. The CDR3 coding sequence is TGTGCCAGCAGCTTGCCCCGGGCTAGCGGGAGATACGAGCAGTACTTC.

The rearrangement joins TRBV6-5 to TRBJ1-5; tentative D call: TRBD1 (6 bases). The V gene's germline CDR1 is MNHEY and CDR2 SVGAGI. V lost 5 bases, J lost 4 bases, and 6 bases lay in between. The CDR3 length is 12 residues. The CDR3 coding sequence is TGTGCCAGCAGTACAGGGAATCAGCCCCAGCATTTT. This translates into CASSTGNQPQHF.